The T cell receptor (beta chain) under discussion was sequenced for a study of vaccination and CD4 T cells after COVID-19. As for the study in general: The convalescents included six males and four females, and among them two were Hispanic while seven were Caucasian. Diagnosis preceded the drawing of post-COVID samples by a median 101 days (range 35 to 161).

Whole-study results and caveats: For SARS-CoV-2-reactive clonotypes, the median went from around 20 to 38, a nonsignificant increase.

The CDR3 is 14 residues long. Trimming shortened V by 1 base and J by 7 bases, and 11 bases separated the two germline ends. Germline V gene lookup returns CDR1 SEHNR and CDR2 FQNEAQ (reference sequence). Documented treatment: roughly ten-day PBMC culture with coronavirus spike peptide pools or control peptides (ViraFEST assay). The positive PCR dates, which preceded the US Alpha, Beta and Delta variants, fell between March and December 2020. With the Oncomine TCR Beta short-read assay, DNA from cultured CD4+ T cells was sequenced. Each CDR3 protein gets one entry after TCRdb re-called the PCR reads with MiXCR. The sample shows around 11,000 distinct CDR3 sequences, less than 65% of them seen only once. Regarding this clonotype: Its cognate antigen is unknown.

The sample was CD4+ T cells from blood, cultured in vitro, taken before SARS-CoV-2 vaccination. The TCR originated in a human donor who had recovered from COVID-19. The V gene is TRBV7-9, the J gene TRBJ2-1; possibly TRBD1 for D (6 bases). The CDR3 loop reads CASSLGQGLNEQFF. CDR3 DNA: TGTGCCAGCAGCTTAGGCCAGGGGCTAAATGAGCAGTTCTTC.